The T cell receptor (beta chain) under discussion was sequenced for a study of shared clonotypes between healthy human individuals (dated by TCRdb to about 2020). With respect to the entire study: Three men and two women, aged 18 to 49 years, made up the cohort. For each donor, CD4 naive and CD4 memory were each run on three plates, CD8 naive on two plates, and CD8 memory on one plate. To estimate repertoire size and how much clonotypes are shared between individuals, the study performed deep sequencing of blood TCR repertoires from roughly five healthy adults. To increase sequencing depth and limit assay-specific biases, TCR repertoire library preparation and sequencing were carried out by different laboratories using diverse techniques. Leukapheresis yielded between about 0.9 and 8.9 billion PBMCs per donor. What the authors observed across the whole study: Higher generation probabilities were observed for clonotypes shared by all four sorted-subset donors than for non-shared clonotypes. Sampling was restricted to blood, and TCR repertoires in tissues likely differ from the TCR repertoires found in blood. Based on pairwise subsampling, the degree of clonotype sharing among donors was expected to be affected by sequencing depth. The small number of donors limited the genetic and exposure-history diversity represented. Larger estimated clonotype richness was generally found for naive subsets than for memory subsets. Roughly 5% of naive CD4, approximately 3.7% of naive CD8, around 2.3% of memory CD4, and about 0.4% of memory CD8 clonotypes were shared across several donors. Even with the large sequencing depth, rarefaction of the sorted-subset datasets indicated that sequencing was incomplete.

As regards this clone: Its binding antigen is unknown. No base quality information exists; no much larger clone differs at one position.

Healthy HIV-negative adults with no recently reported acute infections or vaccinations were included as donors. Every donor was a Caucasian adult living in Nashville, Tennessee, USA. CD4+ T cells were enriched by magnetic negative selection, after which naive cells were positively selected on CD45RA and the negative fraction was taken as the memory subset. Blood was obtained by leukapheresis, after which PBMCs were separated by Ficoll-Histopaque density gradient centrifugation and cryopreserved in liquid nitrogen vapor phase. Analytical flow cytometry was used to check the purity and quantity of each magnetically sorted T cell population. Genomic DNA was isolated from each sorted fraction and quantified by UV absorbance on a Nanodrop 2000c. Spanning cysteine to phenylalanine, the CDR3 consists of 13 amino acids. The only DNA kept is the CDR3, 39 bases in frame from the first base. V is cut by 3 bases and J by 13 bases, and the space between the germline ends is 15 bases. Via the germline V gene, CDR1 is SGHAT and CDR2 FQNNGV.

Using the deep immunoSEQ assay, multiplex PCR amplified TCR CDR3 regions from genomic DNA. Genomic DNA extracted from each cell subset was distributed evenly over all wells of several immunoSEQ 96-well plates, and each plate served as one replicate. Each replicate PCR for sorted subsets received roughly 0.2 ug genomic DNA, equal to roughly 30,000 T cell genomes. Purified libraries were measured with a Qubit 3.0 fluorometer, size-checked on a Bioanalyzer 2100, and measured again with the KAPA Library Quantification kit. Each immunoSEQ 96-well plate was sequenced on its own single-read 150-cycle Illumina NextSeq 550 flow cell. As for how the authors treated the data: Because the immunoSEQ output included only junctional sequences and no quality scores, the filtering could not be the same as the filtering used for full-length reads. To assign V/J genes and CDR3, sequences were annotated using PyIR, a Python wrapper for IgBLAST v1.9, with IMGT germline references. Reads were filtered out if the reads had weak V/J assignments (E-value above 1e-6), no CDR3, stop codons, out-of-frame junctions, or ambiguous translated residues. V3J clonotypes were defined as sequences sharing an identical inferred V gene, J gene, and CDR3 amino acid sequence. Percentage overlap between repertoires was calculated by dividing the number of shared unique clonotypes by the size of the smaller repertoire. RTK rarefaction, the Chao1 estimator, and Recon v2.1 estimates of unobserved clonotypes were used to assess repertoire richness. Generation probabilities for all TCRbeta clonotypes obtained by the gDNA method from several donors were computed using OLGA. TCRdb stores this immuneACCESS table with in-frame sequences only. Part of the clones is absent; in the studies checked, under half of the shortfall reflects unresolved V genes, and no reason is known for the rest. Clone size and the V and J calls come from that table; the DNA yielded D and trimming. The sample profile shows over 1.4 million clones; more than 95% of them were found once. The top ten hold roughly 1.1% of the sample.

Rearrangement joined TRBV11-2 to TRBJ1-4; the D segment cannot be called with confidence. This TCR came from a man in his thirties or forties in good health. Sequenced input: naive CD4+ T cells sorted from blood. In the paper's terms, the cell subset or site label means: CD45RA+ positively selected. The bases are TGTGCCAGCAGCTTGGGATACAAGGGAGGACTGTTTTTT. This codes for CASSLGYKGGLFF.